The entry that follows covers one T cell receptor (beta chain) sequence. Per the study methods: Using reference gene primer amplification, nucleated cell counts were estimated. The table came from immunoSEQ multiplex PCR; TCRdb's copy has only in-frame clones and leaves some out. Clonal size and the V and J genes are those of that table, whereas D and trimming came from the DNA. The sample yields approximately 260,000 clones, about 81% seen once. Unmatched junction bases numbered 17, after V lost 6 bases and J lost 7 bases. Germline CDR1 reads MRHNA; CDR2 reads SNTAGT. CDR3 length: 17 residues. Participants were aged about 18 to 89 years from 20 to 30 US areas. Clinical history reported by participants formed the basis on which cohorts were assigned. The data were obtained in a study of blood T cell repertoires in COVID-19. Study-level information: Sources were T cells, B-cell-depleted T cells, or PBMCs; the material itself was cDNA or gDNA.

Sequencing was done on a sample of PBMCs or T cells enriched from blood (not recorded which). The receptor was isolated from a man aged 25-45 years with acute COVID-19. V gene TRBV6-4 combines with J gene TRBJ2-1, with 8 bases fitting TRBD2. The CDR3 sequence: CASSAVPVREVGNEQFF. The DNA for the CDR3 is TGTGCCAGCAGCGCTGTTCCCGTGCGGGAGGTTGGGAATGAGCAGTTCTTC.